The sequence of this T cell receptor beta chain was determined in a study of T cell responses to AZD1222 COVID-19 vaccine. Samples with a second dose at about 4 or about 12 weeks were pooled together. Trimming took 4 bases from V and 5 from J; bases not matched to a gene: 7. CDR1 LGHNA and CDR2 YNFKEQ come from the germline V gene. The CDR3 covers 15 residues. The method was immunoSEQ multiplex PCR; TCRdb's version includes in-frame clones alone and lacks a portion of them. This table holds about 50,000 clones, approximately 80% found once. This clone was picked up one time. The antigen remains unidentified. Findings and caveats of the study: Just five or six AZD1222 recipients tested seropositive at baseline. Reportedly, nearly half the spike-specific TCRs target unmutated variant regions.

Sequenced here: peripheral blood, sampled 28 days after the second AZD1222 dose. The clonotype was recovered from an adult who received the AZD1222 COVID-19 vaccine. The rearrangement joins TRBV4-2 to TRBJ1-5; 8 nucleotides match TRBD1. This chain's CDR3 is CASSPRSRGHQPQHF. In DNA form, the CDR3 reads TGTGCCAGCAGCCCCCGTAGCAGGGGGCATCAGCCCCAGCATTTT.